This T cell receptor beta chain was recovered during a study of T cells after posttransplantation cyclophosphamide. Study-level points and caveats: Donor-recipient repertoire similarity was low at 1-2 months, rising over year one.

Treatment was busulfan-fludarabine conditioning, a marrow graft, and cyclophosphamide on days +3 and +4. Points on this clone: No antigen is known for it.

Data came from immunoSEQ multiplex PCR; TCRdb stores just in-frame clones and leaves some out. The sample yields under 20,000 clones, over 65% seen once. This specimen was PBMCs, taken after an allogeneic stem cell transplant with post-transplant cyclophosphamide. This sequence was found in a male patient between 25 and 39 years old who received an allogeneic stem cell transplant from a related donor, was CMV-positive, and had acute GVHD only. Part of the T cell pool may stem from the graft donor.

The CDR3 region has the DNA TGCGCCAGCAGCTTACAGGGGGCTTCCACCGGGGAGCTGTTTTTT. Protein sequence: CASSLQGASTGELFF. This sequence joins TRBV5-1 and TRBJ2-2; 9 nucleotides align to TRBD1. V lost 2 bases, J lost 4 bases, and 3 bases stayed unmatched. CDR1 is SGHRS and CDR2 is YFSETQ in the germline V gene. There are 15 residues in the CDR3.